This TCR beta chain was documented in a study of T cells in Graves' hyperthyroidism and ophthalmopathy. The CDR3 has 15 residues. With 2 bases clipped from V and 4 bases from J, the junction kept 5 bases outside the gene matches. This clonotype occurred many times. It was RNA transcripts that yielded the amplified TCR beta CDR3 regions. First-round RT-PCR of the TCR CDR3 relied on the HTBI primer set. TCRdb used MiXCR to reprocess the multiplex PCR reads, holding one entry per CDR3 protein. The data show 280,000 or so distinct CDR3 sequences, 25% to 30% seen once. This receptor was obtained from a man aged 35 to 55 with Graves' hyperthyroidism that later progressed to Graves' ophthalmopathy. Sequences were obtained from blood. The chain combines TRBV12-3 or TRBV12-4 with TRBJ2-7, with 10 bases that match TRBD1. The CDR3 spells CASSLSGQGLYEQYF. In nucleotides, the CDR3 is TGTGCCAGCAGTTTATCGGGACAGGGGCTATACGAGCAGTACTTC.